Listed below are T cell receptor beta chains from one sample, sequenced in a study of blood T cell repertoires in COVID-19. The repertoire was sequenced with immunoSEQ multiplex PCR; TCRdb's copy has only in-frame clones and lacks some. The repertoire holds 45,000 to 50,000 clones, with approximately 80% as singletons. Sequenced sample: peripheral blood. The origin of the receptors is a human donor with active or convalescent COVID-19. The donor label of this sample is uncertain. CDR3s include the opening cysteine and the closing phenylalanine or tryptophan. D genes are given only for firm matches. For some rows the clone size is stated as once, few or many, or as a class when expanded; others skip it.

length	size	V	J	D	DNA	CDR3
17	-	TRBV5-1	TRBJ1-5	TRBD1	TGCGCCAGCAGCCCAGGGACAGGGGGCGCGTCTTCTCAGCCCCAGCATTTT	CASSPGTGGASSQPQHF
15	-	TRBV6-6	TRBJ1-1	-	TGTGCCAGCAGTTCCCCAGGGGATTCGAACACTGAAGCTTTCTTT	CASSSPGDSNTEAFF
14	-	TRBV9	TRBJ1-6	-	TGTGCCAGCAGCGTAGGCGGGCTCGGGGTCTCCCTCCACTTT	CASSVGGLGVSLHF
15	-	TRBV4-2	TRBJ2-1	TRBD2	TGTGCCAGCAGCCATGAAGGGGCGGGAGGGAGTGAGCAGTTCTTC	CASSHEGAGGSEQFF
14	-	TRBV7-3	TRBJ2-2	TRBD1	TGTGCCAGCAGCTTCCGACAGGGTGCCGGGGAGCTGTTTTTT	CASSFRQGAGELFF
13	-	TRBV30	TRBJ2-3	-	TGTGCCTGGGTGGGAGGTGGCACAGATACGCAGTATTTT	CAWVGGGTDTQYF
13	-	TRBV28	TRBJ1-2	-	TGTGCCAGCAGGAGCGGGGGGGGATTAGGCTACACCTTC	CASRSGGGLGYTF
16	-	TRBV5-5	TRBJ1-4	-	TGTGCCAGCAGCCTCTCCCGGGACACAACTAATGAAAAACTGTTTTTT	CASSLSRDTTNEKLFF
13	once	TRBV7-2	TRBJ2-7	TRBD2	TGTGCCAGCAGTACGACTAGCGGGAGCGAGCAGTACTTC	CASSTTSGSEQYF
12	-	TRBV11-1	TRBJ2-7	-	TGTGCCAGCAGCCGTAGCTCCTACGAGCAGTACTTC	CASSRSSYEQYF
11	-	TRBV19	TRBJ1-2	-	TGTGCCAGACAGGGAGTAGGTGGCTACACCTTC	CARQGVGGYTF
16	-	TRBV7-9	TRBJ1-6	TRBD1	TGTGCCAGCAGCCCCGACAGGGTTTCCTATAATTCACCCCTCCACTTT	CASSPDRVSYNSPLHF
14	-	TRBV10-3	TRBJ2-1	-	TGTGCCATCAGTGAAATTAGTTCCGGGGATGAGCAGTTCTTC	CAISEISSGDEQFF
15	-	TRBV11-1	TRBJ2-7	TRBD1	TGTGCCAGCAGCTCGGGACAGGGGGTTTACTACGAGCAGTACTTC	CASSSGQGVYYEQYF
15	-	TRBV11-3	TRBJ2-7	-	TGTGCCAGCAGCTTAATGGGATCGCGGGACGACGAGCAGTACTTC	CASSLMGSRDDEQYF
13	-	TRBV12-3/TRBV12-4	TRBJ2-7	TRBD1	TGTGCCAGCAGTTACCGGGACAGTTACGAGCAGTACTTC	CASSYRDSYEQYF
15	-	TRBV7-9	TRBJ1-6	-	TGTGCCAGCCAGCTTCAGGGACTTGCGGCTTCACCCCTCCACTTT	CASQLQGLAASPLHF
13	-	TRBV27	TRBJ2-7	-	TGTGCCAGCAGGGGGACACCTACCTACGAGCAGTACTTC	CASRGTPTYEQYF
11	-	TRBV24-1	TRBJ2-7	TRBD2	TGTGCCGTCGCGGGGGGGGGCGAGCAGTACTTC	CAVAGGGEQYF
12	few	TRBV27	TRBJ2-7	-	TGTGCCAGCAGTTCCAATTCCTACGAGCAGTACTTC	CASSSNSYEQYF
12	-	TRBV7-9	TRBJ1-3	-	TGTGCCAGCAGTCCCCCGGGTGGCACCATATATTTT	CASSPPGGTIYF
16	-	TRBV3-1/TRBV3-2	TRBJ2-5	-	TGTGCCAGCAGCCAGCCAGGGGGGATTTACCAAGAGACCCAGTACTTC	CASSQPGGIYQETQYF
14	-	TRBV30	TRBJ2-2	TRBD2	TGTGCCTGGAGGCTAGCGGGAGTCGGGGGGGAGCTGTTTTTT	CAWRLAGVGGELFF
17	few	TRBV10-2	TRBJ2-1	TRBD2	TGCGCCAGCAGTGAGCCGCGGGGACTAGCGGCCTACAATGAGCAGTTCTTC	CASSEPRGLAAYNEQFF
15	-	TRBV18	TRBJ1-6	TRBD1	TGTGCCAGCTCACCGACAGGGATGATCAATTCACCCCTCCACTTT	CASSPTGMINSPLHF